The 28 T cell receptor beta chains below all came from one sample that was sequenced in a study of cytomegalovirus exposure and HLA in healthy donors. Use of 60 Vbeta and 13 Jbeta primers characterized the PCR. Sequenced by immunoSEQ multiplex PCR; TCRdb stores in-frame clones only, minus some. The top ten hold around 0.23% of the sample, which has 210,000 or so clones, approximately 84% seen once. The sample taken for sequencing was PBMCs. All receptors come from a girl aged 2-10 years in good health and CMV-seronegative.

The chain joins TRBV19 to TRBJ2-3; D ambiguous. The CDR3 consists of 12 residues. Trimming left V 6 bases short and J 1 base short, with 5 bases between. Per germline, CDR1 LNHDA and CDR2 SQIVND (reference sequence). CDR3 DNA: TGTGCCAGTAGCCTTCGCACAGATACGCAGTATTTT. Protein: CASSLRTDTQYF.

The chain employs TRBV4-1 and TRBJ2-2, with D tentatively TRBD1 (6 bases). With 0 bases removed from V and 1 base from J, the gap between germline ends came to 12 bases. This CDR3 has 17 amino acids. CDR1 is MGHRA and CDR2 is YSYEKL in the germline V gene. CDR3 amino acids: CASSQDVPTGNTGELFF. Written as DNA, the CDR3 is TGCGCCAGCAGCCAAGACGTACCGACAGGGAACACCGGGGAGCTGTTTTTT.

The chain couples TRBV19 to TRBJ2-7, with D possibly TRBD2 on 7 matching bases. Per germline, CDR1 LNHDA and CDR2 SQIVND (reference sequence). This CDR3 contains 15 residues. The V end was cut by 5 bases, the J end by 4 bases, with 18 bases between. CDR3 coding DNA: TGTGCCAGTAGTCCCGGACTAGGGGGAATTTACGAGCAGTACTTC. It specifies CASSPGLGGIYEQYF.

The rearrangement joins TRBV27 to TRBJ2-3, with 9 bases that match TRBD1. The CDR3 sequence is 14 residues long. Germline assignment: CDR1 MNHEY and CDR2 SMNVEV (reference sequence). With 4 bases clipped from V and 4 bases from J, the junction kept 3 bases outside the gene matches. The CDR3 nucleotides read TGTGCCAGCAGTTACAGGGGGCGGGCAGATACGCAGTATTTT. It translates to CASSYRGRADTQYF.

The chain links TRBV25-1 to TRBJ1-5; D is undetermined. V lost 3 bases, J lost 6 bases, and 6 bases lay in between. This CDR3 is built from 12 residues. Germline lookup yields CDR1 MGHDK and CDR2 SYGVNS. The CDR3 here is CASSDGVQPQHF. The CDR3 DNA reads as TGTGCCAGCAGTGACGGGGTTCAGCCCCAGCATTTT.

This chain uses TRBV10-2 with TRBJ2-1; maybe TRBD2 (6 bases). Germline CDR1 and CDR2: WSHSY and SAAADI. V was shortened by 9 bases and J by 10 bases, with 7 bases between the two germline ends. The CDR3 extends over 9 amino acids. CDR3: CASGLEQFF. CDR3 in DNA: TGCGCCAGTGGACTAGAGCAGTTCTTC.

This clone was detected once. J is TRBJ2-7 and V is TRBV25-1, with 9 bases that match TRBD1. Germline trimming cut 6 bases from V and 1 base from J; bases unmatched to any gene: 4. The CDR3 length is 14 residues. Germline lookup yields CDR1 MGHDK and CDR2 SYGVNS. The CDR3 coding sequence is TGTGCCAGCAGGTCCGGGACAGGGTCCTACGAGCAGTACTTC. Translation gives CASRSGTGSYEQYF.

This chain uses TRBV18 with TRBJ2-2; TRBD2 agrees at 9 bases. The V gene end was trimmed by 5 bases and the J gene end by 1 base; junction bases not matched to a gene: 5. The CDR3 consists of 16 residues. Germline CDR1 reads KGHSH; CDR2 reads LQKENI. The CDR3 DNA sequence: TGTGCCAGCTCAACGACTAGCGGTAGGAACACCGGGGAGCTGTTTTTT. This gives the protein CASSTTSGRNTGELFF.

CDR3 region: CATSSRVPNSPLHF. The CDR3 DNA follows: TGTGCCACCAGCAGCCGGGTTCCCAATTCACCCCTCCACTTT. This chain joins TRBV15 and TRBJ1-6, with D hard to call. Trimming pared 3 bases from V and 7 bases from J, leaving 10 bases between. This CDR3 spans 14 amino acids. Germline CDR1 LNHNV, CDR2 YYDKDF (reference sequence).

V and J are TRBV5-4 and TRBJ1-4; 9 positions match TRBD1. CDR3 length: 20 residues. With 4 bases clipped from V and 4 bases from J, the junction kept 20 bases outside the gene matches. CDR1 SGHNT and CDR2 YYREEE come from the germline V gene (reference sequence). The CDR3 loop is CASSAKGDRARGGGNEKLFF. The CDR3 DNA is TGTGCCAGCAGCGCCAAGGGGGACAGGGCCCGAGGGGGAGGTAATGAAAAACTGTTTTTT.

The chain joins TRBV7-6 to TRBJ2-2, with TRBD2 identical over 11 bases. The CDR3 loop spans 17 amino acids. Germline V CDR1 and CDR2: SGHVS, FNYEAQ. Trimming at V came to 0 bases and at J to 2 bases, leaving 2 bases not matched to a gene. This chain's CDR3 is CASSLASGRGNTGELFF. CDR3 nucleotides: TGTGCCAGCAGCTTAGCTAGCGGGAGGGGTAACACCGGGGAGCTGTTTTTT.

This chain joins TRBV18 and TRBJ2-7, with 9 bases identical to TRBD1. This CDR3 has 14 residues. Germline CDR1 KGHSH, CDR2 LQKENI. Losses at the gene ends were 3 bases for V and 3 bases for J; bases not matched to a gene: 3. The CDR3 reads CASSPGTGNYEQYF. The CDR3 coding sequence is TGTGCCAGCTCACCGGGGACAGGGAACTACGAGCAGTACTTC.

The chain recombines TRBV15 with TRBJ2-7; 9 nucleotides match TRBD2. This CDR3 is 14 amino acids long. The J segment lost 4 bases and the V segment lost 0 bases, leaving 1 base of the junction unmatched. Germline V CDR1 and CDR2: LNHNV, YYDKDF (reference sequence). CDR3 DNA sequence: TGTGCCACCAGCAGAGAGGGACTAGCTTACGAGCAGTACTTC. As protein: CATSREGLAYEQYF.

The CDR3 reads CASSRQNQPQHF. The CDR3 DNA follows: TGTGCCAGTAGTAGACAAAATCAGCCCCAGCATTTT. The chain links TRBV19 to TRBJ1-5; no definite D call. V was trimmed by 4 bases and J by 4 bases, leaving 5 bases between them. The germline CDR1 and CDR2 sequences are LNHDA and SQIVND (reference sequence). This CDR3 is built from 12 residues.

This clone was counted a single time. This chain links TRBV5-1 with TRBJ2-5, with TRBD2 identical over 7 bases. Germline CDR1 SGHRS, CDR2 YFSETQ. J gave up 5 bases and V 1 base, and 5 bases lay outside the gene matches. This CDR3 region has 14 residues. For the CDR3, the DNA is TGCGCCAGCAGCTTGAACCGCGGGGGTGAGACCCAGTACTTC. Its translation is CASSLNRGGETQYF.

The V gene is TRBV4-1, the J gene TRBJ2-7; 12 bases fit TRBD2. CDR1 MGHRA and CDR2 YSYEKL come from the germline V gene. The CDR3 spans 14 residues. V lost 4 bases and J lost 3; bases outside the gene matches: 1. CDR3 in DNA: TGCGCCAGCAGCCCACTAGCGGGAGGCTACGAGCAGTACTTC. Its translation: CASSPLAGGYEQYF.

This rearrangement joins TRBV7-9 to TRBJ1-2, with a weak D call TRBD1 (6 bases). The CDR3 is 15 residues long. Looked up from germline, CDR1 is SEHNR and CDR2 is FQNEAQ (reference sequence). V dropped 4 bases and J dropped 0 bases, with 12 bases sitting between them. CDR3 in amino acids: CASSSNRATNYGYTF. In nucleotides, the CDR3 is TGTGCCAGCAGCTCGAACAGGGCTACTAACTATGGCTACACCTTC. The variable domain in full, completed from reference TRBV7-9 and TRBJ1-2, reads DTGVSQNPRHKITKRGQNVTFRCDPISEHNRLYWYRQTLGQGPEFLTYFQNEAQLEKSRLLSDRFSAERPKGSFSTLEIQRTEQGDSAMYLCASSSNRATNYGYTFGSGTRLTVV.

The CDR3 sequence: CASSSGAAENIQYF. The DNA of the CDR3 is TGCGCCAGCAGCTCGGGAGCGGCGGAAAACATTCAGTACTTC. The rearrangement joins TRBV5-1 to TRBJ2-4; tentatively, D is TRBD2 (6 bases). Trimming stripped 3 bases from V and 5 bases from J, with 12 bases between. CDR1 SGHRS and CDR2 YFSETQ come from the germline V gene. The CDR3 has 14 residues.

The chain links TRBV19 to TRBJ2-2, with D possibly being TRBD2 (6 bases). V lost 5 bases, J lost 3 bases, and 10 bases lay in between. The CDR3 totals 14 residues. CDR1 LNHDA and CDR2 SQIVND come from the germline V gene (reference sequence). The CDR3 reads CASSFPGDTGELFF. CDR3 bases: TGTGCCAGTAGTTTCCCGGGGGACACCGGGGAGCTGTTTTTT.

This chain uses TRBV7-2 with TRBJ2-7, with TRBD2 as a possible D gene (7 bases). Trimming left V 1 base short and J 2 bases short, with 18 bases between. From germline, CDR1 is SGHTA and CDR2 FQGNSA. The CDR3 has 17 amino acids. The CDR3 here is CASSLGGGGLYPYEQYF. As DNA, the CDR3 is TGTGCCAGCAGCTTAGGAGGGGGGGGCCTTTACCCCTACGAGCAGTACTTC.

The rearrangement uses TRBV18 and TRBJ2-7, with 9 bases that match TRBD1. J gave up 7 bases and V 4 bases, and 11 bases lay outside the gene matches. From germline, CDR1 is KGHSH and CDR2 LQKENI. CDR3 size: 15 residues. The CDR3 loop reads CASSLGGQGGEEQYF. CDR3 nucleotides: TGTGCCAGCTCACTAGGGGGACAGGGCGGCGAAGAGCAGTACTTC. Full variable domain (missing parts from reference TRBV18 and TRBJ2-7): NAGVMQNPRHLVRRRGQEARLRCSPMKGHSHVYWYRQLPEEGLKFMVYLQKENIIDESGMPKERFSAEFPKEGPSILRIQQVVRGDSAAYFCASSLGGQGGEEQYFGPGTRLTVT.

V and J are TRBV29-1 and TRBJ2-7; 7 nucleotides match TRBD1. Germline V gene data show CDR1 as SQVTM and CDR2 as ANQGSEA. The CDR3 consists of 13 residues. V trimming: 6 bases; J trimming: 6 bases; junction bases outside the gene matches: 11. The CDR3 protein is CSVQTVQGVEQYF. CDR3 in DNA: TGCAGCGTACAGACAGTCCAGGGGGTCGAGCAGTACTTC.

Only one count was recorded for this clone. V gene TRBV19 combines with J gene TRBJ2-7, with 8 bases lining up with TRBD1. Germline V gene data show CDR1 as LNHDA and CDR2 as SQIVND (reference sequence). V lost 6 bases to trimming and J lost 2 bases; unmatched junction nucleotides: 18. This CDR3 has 18 amino acids. CDR3 DNA sequence: TGTGCCAGTAGCCCTCCGTGGACAGGGCTCACGAATACCTACGAGCAGTACTTC. Protein product: CASSPPWTGLTNTYEQYF.

The genes are TRBV2 and TRBJ2-7; 8 bases agree with TRBD1. Per the germline V gene, CDR1 is SNHLY and CDR2 is FYNNEI. The CDR3 runs 11 residues. The junction had 3 bases not matched to a gene; V was cut back by 5 bases and J by 9 bases. CDR3 loop: CASSTDRGQYF. The CDR3 bases are TGTGCCAGCAGTACTGACAGGGGGCAGTACTTC.

This chain's CDR3 is CASSFSGNEKLFF. CDR3 in DNA: TGTGCCAGCAGCTTTTCCGGTAATGAAAAACTGTTTTTT. V is TRBV7-9 and J is TRBJ1-4; D unclear. The germline V gene has CDR1 SEHNR and CDR2 FQNEAQ (reference sequence). Trimming cost V 3 bases and J 4 bases, with 6 bases left between them. The CDR3 is 13 residues long. Full variable domain (outside the CDR3, taken from reference TRBV7-9 and TRBJ1-4): DTGVSQNPRHKITKRGQNVTFRCDPISEHNRLYWYRQTLGQGPEFLTYFQNEAQLEKSRLLSDRFSAERPKGSFSTLEIQRTEQGDSAMYLCASSFSGNEKLFFGSGTQLSVL.

This rearrangement joins TRBV6-1 to TRBJ1-4; 7 positions match TRBD1. CDR3 length equals 14 residues. Trimming cost V 7 bases and J 1 base; bases outside gene matches: 3. Per germline, CDR1 MNHNS and CDR2 SASEGT. The CDR3 region has the DNA TGTGCCAGCAATAACAGGGGAACTAATGAAAAACTGTTTTTT. This encodes CASNNRGTNEKLFF.

This sequence joins TRBV7-2 and TRBJ2-1; D is perhaps TRBD2 (6 bases). V dropped 4 bases and J dropped 4 bases, with 17 bases sitting between them. The CDR3 extends over 16 amino acids. Germline CDR1 reads SGHTA; CDR2 reads FQGNSA. The CDR3 spells CASSYEGRLSYNEQFF. The CDR3 DNA is TGTGCCAGCAGCTACGAGGGGAGGCTGTCATACAATGAGCAGTTCTTC.

This sequence joins TRBV5-1 and TRBJ1-1; no clear D. Germline V lookup: CDR1 SGHRS, CDR2 YFSETQ. V was clipped by 7 bases and J by 11 bases, with 21 bases between them. The CDR3 covers 13 residues. CDR3 DNA: TGCGCCAGCCGCCACGCGGAGACGGGGATCGCTTTCTTT. This translates into CASRHAETGIAFF. Together with reference TRBV5-1 and TRBJ1-1, the CDR3 gives the full variable domain: KAGVTQTPRYLIKTRGQQVTLSCSPISGHRSVSWYQQTPGQGLQFLFEYFSETQRNKGNFPGRFSGRQFSNSRSEMNVSTLELGDSALYLCASRHAETGIAFFGQGTRLTVV.